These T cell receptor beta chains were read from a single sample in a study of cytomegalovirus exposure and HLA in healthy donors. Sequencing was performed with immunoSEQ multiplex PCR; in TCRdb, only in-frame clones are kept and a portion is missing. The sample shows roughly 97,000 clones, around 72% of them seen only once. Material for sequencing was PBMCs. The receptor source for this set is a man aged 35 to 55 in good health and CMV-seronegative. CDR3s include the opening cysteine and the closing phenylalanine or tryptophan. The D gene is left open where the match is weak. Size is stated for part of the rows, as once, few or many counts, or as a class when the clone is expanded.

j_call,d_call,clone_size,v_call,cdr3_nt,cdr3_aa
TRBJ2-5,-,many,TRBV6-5,TGTGCCAGCCGGGGGTTGGAGGAGGCGGCCCAGTACTTC,CASRGLEEAAQYF
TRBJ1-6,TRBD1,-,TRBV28,TGTGCCAGCAAACCGGGACAGGTTAGCTCCTATAATTCACCCCTCCACTTT,CASKPGQVSSYNSPLHF
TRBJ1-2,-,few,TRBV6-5,TGTGCCAGCAGTTACAGGGGGACACACGGCTACACCTTC,CASSYRGTHGYTF
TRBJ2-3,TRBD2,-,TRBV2,TGTGCCAGCGGGAGACTAGCGGGGTGGGCAGATACGCAGTATTTT,CASGRLAGWADTQYF
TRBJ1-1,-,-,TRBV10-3,TGTGCCATCAGTGCCAACATGGATGGGGAGGGGGAAGCTTTCTTT,CAISANMDGEGEAFF
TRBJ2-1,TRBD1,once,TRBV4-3,TGCGCCAGCAGCCAAATACGACAGGGAAACGTCTACAATGAGCAGTTCTTC,CASSQIRQGNVYNEQFF
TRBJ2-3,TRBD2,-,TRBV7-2,TGTGCCAGCAGCTTACTGGCGGGGGTGGCAGATACGCAGTATTTT,CASSLLAGVADTQYF
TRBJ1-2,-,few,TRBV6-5,TGTGCCAGCAGTTTCCTTTTTACAGGGCGGAACTATGGCTACACCTTC,CASSFLFTGRNYGYTF
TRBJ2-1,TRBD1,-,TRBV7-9,TGTGCCAGCAGCTTAATATTCGGACAGGTGAACAATGAGCAGTTCTTC,CASSLIFGQVNNEQFF
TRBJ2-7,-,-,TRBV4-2,TGTGCCAGCAGCCCAGAGATAGCGAGAGAGCAGTACTTC,CASSPEIAREQYF
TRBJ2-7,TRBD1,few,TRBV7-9,TGTGCCAGCAGCTTCGACAGGGACTCCTACGAGCAGTACTTC,CASSFDRDSYEQYF
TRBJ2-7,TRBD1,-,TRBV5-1,TGCGCCAGCAGCACTCCGGGACAGGCCATTCCGCAGTACTTC,CASSTPGQAIPQYF
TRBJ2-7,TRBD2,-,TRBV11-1,TGTGCCAGCAGCTTAGCGACTAGCTTCGACGAGCAGTACTTC,CASSLATSFDEQYF
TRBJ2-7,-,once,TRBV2,TGTGCCAGCAGTGTCCTGTCCTACGAGCAGTACTTC,CASSVLSYEQYF